The clone carrying this TCR beta chain was counted only a few times. The sample originates from a study of T-cell reconstitution after alpha-beta-depleted transplantation in children. Unique molecular identifiers were incorporated during preparation of the TCRbeta library. One entry per CDR3 protein results from TCRdb running MiXCR on the PCR reads. The repertoire has about a million distinct CDR3 sequences, roughly 29% of them found once; the top ten carry roughly 30%. V gave up 7 bases and J gave up 6 bases; unmatched junction bases: 10. This CDR3 has 14 residues. CDR1 and CDR2 from the germline V gene are SGHRS and YFSETQ.

The receptor's source is a boy under two years old who had a stem cell transplant for SCID, so the T cells may come from the graft donor. Specimen: PBMCs, mostly from graft donor cells, collected 360 days after TCRalphabeta/CD19-depleted stem cell transplant. This chain joins TRBV5-1 and TRBJ2-1, with 7 bases identical to TRBD1. The CDR3 protein is CASAKTGQSNEQFF. The CDR3 nucleotides read TGCGCCAGCGCCAAAACGGGACAGTCCAATGAGCAGTTCTTC.